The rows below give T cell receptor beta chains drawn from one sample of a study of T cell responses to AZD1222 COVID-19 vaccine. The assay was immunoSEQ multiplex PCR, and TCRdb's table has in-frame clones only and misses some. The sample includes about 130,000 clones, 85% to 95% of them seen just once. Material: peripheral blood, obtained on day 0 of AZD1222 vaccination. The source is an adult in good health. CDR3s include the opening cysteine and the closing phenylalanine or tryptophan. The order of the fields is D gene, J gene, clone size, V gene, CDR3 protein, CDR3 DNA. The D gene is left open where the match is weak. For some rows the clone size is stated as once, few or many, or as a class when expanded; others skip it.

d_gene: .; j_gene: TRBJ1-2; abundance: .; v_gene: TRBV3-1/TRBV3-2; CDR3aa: CASSQGQGQIGANYGYTF; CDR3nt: TGTGCCAGCAGCCAAGGCCAGGGCCAAATAGGAGCTAACTATGGCTACACCTTC
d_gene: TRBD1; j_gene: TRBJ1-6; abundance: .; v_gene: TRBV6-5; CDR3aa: CASSYSNRGNSPLHF; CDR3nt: TGTGCCAGCAGTTACTCGAACAGGGGTAATTCACCCCTCCACTTT
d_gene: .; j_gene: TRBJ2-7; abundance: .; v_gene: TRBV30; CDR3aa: CAWGRDSYYEQYF; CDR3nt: TGTGCCTGGGGGAGGGACAGCTACTACGAGCAGTACTTC
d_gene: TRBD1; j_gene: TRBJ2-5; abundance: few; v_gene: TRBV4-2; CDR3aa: CASSRYGTGEETQYF; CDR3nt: TGTGCCAGCAGTCGTTACGGGACAGGGGAAGAGACCCAGTACTTC
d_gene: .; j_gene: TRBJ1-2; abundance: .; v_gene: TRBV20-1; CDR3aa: CSAREGRGYTF; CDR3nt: TGCAGTGCTAGAGAAGGGAGGGGCTACACCTTC
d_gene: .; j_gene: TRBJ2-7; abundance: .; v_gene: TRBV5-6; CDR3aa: CASSLFDRYEQYF; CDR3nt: TGTGCCAGCAGCTTGTTCGACAGGTACGAGCAGTACTTC
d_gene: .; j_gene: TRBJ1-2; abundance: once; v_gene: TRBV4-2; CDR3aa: CASSQAFGQILNYGYTF; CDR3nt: TGTGCCAGCAGCCAAGCTTTCGGACAGATCCTAAACTATGGCTACACCTTC
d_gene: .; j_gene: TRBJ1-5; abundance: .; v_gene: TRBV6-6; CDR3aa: CASCNRANQPQHF; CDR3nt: TGTGCCAGCTGTAACAGGGCGAATCAGCCCCAGCATTTT
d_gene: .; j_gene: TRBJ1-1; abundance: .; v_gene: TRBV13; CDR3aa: CASSKEMNTEAFF; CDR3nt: TGTGCCAGCAGTAAGGAAATGAACACTGAAGCTTTCTTT
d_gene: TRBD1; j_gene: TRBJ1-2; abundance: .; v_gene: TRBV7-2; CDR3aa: CASSSAGTDNGYTF; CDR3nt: TGTGCCAGCAGCTCCGCCGGGACAGATAATGGCTACACCTTC
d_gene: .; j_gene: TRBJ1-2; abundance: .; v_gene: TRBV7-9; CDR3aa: CASSLDGLDGYTF; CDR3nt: TGTGCCAGCAGCTTAGACGGTCTGGATGGCTACACCTTC
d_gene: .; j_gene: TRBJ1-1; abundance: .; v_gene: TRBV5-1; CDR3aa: CASSFDGGNTEAFF; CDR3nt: TGCGCCAGCAGCTTCGACGGAGGGAACACTGAAGCTTTCTTT
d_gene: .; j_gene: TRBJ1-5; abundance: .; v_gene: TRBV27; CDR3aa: CASSLSWGLDQPQHF; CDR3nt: TGTGCCAGCAGTTTATCTTGGGGGCTCGATCAGCCCCAGCATTTT
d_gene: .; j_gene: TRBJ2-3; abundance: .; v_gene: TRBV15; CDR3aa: CATSRDRAAGASDTQYF; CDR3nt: TGTGCCACCAGCAGAGATCGGGCGGCGGGGGCATCAGATACGCAGTATTTT
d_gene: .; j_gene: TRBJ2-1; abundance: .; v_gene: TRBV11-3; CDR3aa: CASSLGGDIDNEQFF; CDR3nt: TGTGCCAGCAGCTTAGGTGGCGATATCGACAATGAGCAGTTCTTC
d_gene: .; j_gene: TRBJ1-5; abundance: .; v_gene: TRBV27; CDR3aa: CASSLLGQHNQPQHF; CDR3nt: TGTGCCAGCAGTTTATTAGGACAGCACAATCAGCCCCAGCATTTT
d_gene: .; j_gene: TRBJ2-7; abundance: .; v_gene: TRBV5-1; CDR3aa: CASSLATGPYEQYF; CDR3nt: TGCGCCAGCAGCTTGGCTACAGGTCCCTACGAGCAGTACTTC
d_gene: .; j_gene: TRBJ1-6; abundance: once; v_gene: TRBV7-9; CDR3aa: CASSSGSPLHF; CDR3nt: TGTGCCAGCAGCTCGGGGTCACCCCTCCACTTT
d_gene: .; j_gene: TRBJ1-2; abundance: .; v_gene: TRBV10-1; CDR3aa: CASSEFTNYGYTF; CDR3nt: TGCGCCAGCAGTGAGTTCACGAACTATGGCTACACCTTC
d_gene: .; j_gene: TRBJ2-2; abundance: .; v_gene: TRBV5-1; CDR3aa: CASSLQGLGVIRVTTGELFF; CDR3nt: TGCGCCAGCAGCTTGCAGGGGCTCGGCGTTATTAGGGTAACCACCGGGGAGCTGTTTTTT
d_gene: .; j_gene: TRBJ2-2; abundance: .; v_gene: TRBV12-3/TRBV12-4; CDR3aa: CASRQYAGELFF; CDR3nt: TGTGCCAGCAGGCAATACGCCGGGGAGCTGTTTTTT
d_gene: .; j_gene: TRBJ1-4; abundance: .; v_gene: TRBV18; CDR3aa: CASSQNRVDGEKLFF; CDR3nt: TGTGCCAGCTCCCAGAACAGGGTCGACGGTGAAAAACTGTTTTTT
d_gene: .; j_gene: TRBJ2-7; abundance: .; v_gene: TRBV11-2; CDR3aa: CASSLEAGETYEQYF; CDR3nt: TGTGCCAGCAGCTTAGAGGCAGGGGAGACCTACGAGCAGTACTTC
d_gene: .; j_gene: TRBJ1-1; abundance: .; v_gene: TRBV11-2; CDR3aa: CASSSRGVETEAFF; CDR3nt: TGTGCCAGCAGCTCTAGAGGGGTAGAAACTGAAGCTTTCTTT
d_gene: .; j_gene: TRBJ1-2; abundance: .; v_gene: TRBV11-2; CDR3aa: CASSLGQAVMKTDF; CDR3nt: TGTGCCAGCAGCTTAGGACAGGCGGTTATGAAGACAGACTTC
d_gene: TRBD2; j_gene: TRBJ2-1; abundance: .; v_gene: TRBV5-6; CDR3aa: CASRLAGVSYNEQFF; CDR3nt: TGTGCCAGCAGGCTAGCGGGGGTGTCCTACAATGAGCAGTTCTTC
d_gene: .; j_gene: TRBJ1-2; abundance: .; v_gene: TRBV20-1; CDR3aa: CSASPRGRNYGYTF; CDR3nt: TGCAGTGCTAGTCCCAGGGGCCGAAACTATGGCTACACCTTC